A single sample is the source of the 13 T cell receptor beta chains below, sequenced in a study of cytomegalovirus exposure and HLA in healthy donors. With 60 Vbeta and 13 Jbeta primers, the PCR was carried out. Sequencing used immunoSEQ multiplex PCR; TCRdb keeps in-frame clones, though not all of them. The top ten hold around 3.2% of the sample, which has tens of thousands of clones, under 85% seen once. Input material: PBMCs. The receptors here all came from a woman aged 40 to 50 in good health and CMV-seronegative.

This chain's CDR3 is CASSTDRGLRGYTF. CDR3 coding DNA: TGTGCCAGCAGTACGGACAGGGGTTTAAGGGGCTACACCTTC. V gene TRBV9 combines with J gene TRBJ1-2; TRBD1 aligns across 9 bases. J lost 8 bases, V lost 5 bases, and 10 bases had no gene match. The CDR3 extends over 14 amino acids. Germline lookup yields CDR1 SGDLS and CDR2 YYNGEE.

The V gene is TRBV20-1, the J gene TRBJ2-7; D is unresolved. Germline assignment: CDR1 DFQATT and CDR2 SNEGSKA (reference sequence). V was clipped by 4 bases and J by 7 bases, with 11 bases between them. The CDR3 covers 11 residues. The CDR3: CSATVRGEQYF. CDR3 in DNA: TGCAGTGCTACGGTCAGAGGAGAGCAGTACTTC.

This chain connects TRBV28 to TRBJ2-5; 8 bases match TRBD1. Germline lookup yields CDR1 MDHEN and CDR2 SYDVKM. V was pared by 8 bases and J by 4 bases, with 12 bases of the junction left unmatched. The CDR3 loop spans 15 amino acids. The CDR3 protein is CASRIGQGHGETQYF. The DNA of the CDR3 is TGTGCCAGCCGGATTGGACAGGGACATGGAGAGACCCAGTACTTC. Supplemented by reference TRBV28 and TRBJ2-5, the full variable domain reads DVKVTQSSRYLVKRTGEKVFLECVQDMDHENMFWYRQDPGLGLRLIYFSYDVKMKEKGDIPEGYSVSREKKERFSLILESASTNQTSMYLCASRIGQGHGETQYFGPGTRLLVL.

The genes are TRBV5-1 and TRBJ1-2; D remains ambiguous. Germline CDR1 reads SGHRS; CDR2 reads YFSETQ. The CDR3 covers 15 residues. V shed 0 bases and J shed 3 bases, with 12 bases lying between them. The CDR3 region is CASSLGSHVDYGYTF. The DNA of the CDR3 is TGCGCCAGCAGCTTGGGCTCCCACGTAGACTATGGCTACACCTTC.

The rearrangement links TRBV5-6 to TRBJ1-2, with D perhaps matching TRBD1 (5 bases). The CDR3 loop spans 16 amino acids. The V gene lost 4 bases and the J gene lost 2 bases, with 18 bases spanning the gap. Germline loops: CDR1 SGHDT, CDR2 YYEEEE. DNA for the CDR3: TGTGCCAGCAGCCCTGGACGCCGGGGGTGGAACTATGGCTACACCTTC. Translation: CASSPGRRGWNYGYTF. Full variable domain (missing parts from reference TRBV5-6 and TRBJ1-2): DAGVTQSPTHLIKTRGQQVTLRCSPKSGHDTVSWYQQALGQGPQFIFQYYEEEERQRGNFPDRFSGHQFPNYSSELNVNALLLGDSALYLCASSPGRRGWNYGYTFGSGTRLTVV.

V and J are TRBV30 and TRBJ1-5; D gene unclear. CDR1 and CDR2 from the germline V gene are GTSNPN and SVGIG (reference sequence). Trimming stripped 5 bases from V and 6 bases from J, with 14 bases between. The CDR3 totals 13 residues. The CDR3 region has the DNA TGTGCCTGGGCCGCCTCGGGGAGTCAGCCCCAGCATTTT. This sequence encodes CAWAASGSQPQHF.

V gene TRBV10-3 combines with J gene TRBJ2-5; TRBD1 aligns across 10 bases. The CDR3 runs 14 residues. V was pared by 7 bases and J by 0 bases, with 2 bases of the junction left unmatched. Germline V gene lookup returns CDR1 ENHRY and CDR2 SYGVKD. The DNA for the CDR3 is TGTGCCATCAAGGGACAGGGGCACCAAGAGACCCAGTACTTC. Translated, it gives CAIKGQGHQETQYF.

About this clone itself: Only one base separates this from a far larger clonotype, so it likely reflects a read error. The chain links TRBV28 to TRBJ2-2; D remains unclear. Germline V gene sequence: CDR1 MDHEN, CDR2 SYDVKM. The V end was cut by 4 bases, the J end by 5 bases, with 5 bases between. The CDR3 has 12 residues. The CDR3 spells CASSSLTGELFF. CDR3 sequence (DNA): TGTGCCAGCAGTTCTCTTACCGGGGAGCTGTTTTTT.

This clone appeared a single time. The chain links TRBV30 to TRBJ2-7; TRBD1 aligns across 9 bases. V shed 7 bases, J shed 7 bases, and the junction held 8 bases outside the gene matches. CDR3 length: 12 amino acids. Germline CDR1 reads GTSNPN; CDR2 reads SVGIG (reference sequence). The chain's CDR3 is CASGQGGGEQYF. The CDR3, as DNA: TGTGCCTCGGGACAGGGCGGCGGGGAGCAGTACTTC.

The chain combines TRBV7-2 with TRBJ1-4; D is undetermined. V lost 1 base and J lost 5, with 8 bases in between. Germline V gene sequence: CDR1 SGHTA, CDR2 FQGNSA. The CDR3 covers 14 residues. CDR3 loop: CASSLVGGNEKLFF. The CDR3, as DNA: TGTGCCAGCAGCTTAGTGGGCGGGAATGAAAAACTGTTTTTT.

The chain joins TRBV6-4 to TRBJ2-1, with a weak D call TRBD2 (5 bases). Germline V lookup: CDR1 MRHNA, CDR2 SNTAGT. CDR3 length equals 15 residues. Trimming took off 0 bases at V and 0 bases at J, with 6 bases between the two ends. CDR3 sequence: CASSDSGSSYNEQFF. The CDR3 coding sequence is TGTGCCAGCAGTGACTCAGGGAGCTCCTACAATGAGCAGTTCTTC.

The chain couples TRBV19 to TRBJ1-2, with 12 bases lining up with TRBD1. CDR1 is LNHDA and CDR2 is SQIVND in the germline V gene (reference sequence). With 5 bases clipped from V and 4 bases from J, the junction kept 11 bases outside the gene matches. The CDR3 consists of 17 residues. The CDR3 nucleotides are TGTGCCAGTAGTTTCCCCGGGACAGGGGGCAAGATCTATGGCTACACCTTC. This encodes CASSFPGTGGKIYGYTF. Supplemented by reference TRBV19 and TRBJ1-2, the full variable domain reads DGGITQSPKYLFRKEGQNVTLSCEQNLNHDAMYWYRQDPGQGLRLIYYSQIVNDFQKGDIAEGYSVSREKKESFPLTVTSAQKNPTAFYLCASSFPGTGGKIYGYTFGSGTRLTVV.

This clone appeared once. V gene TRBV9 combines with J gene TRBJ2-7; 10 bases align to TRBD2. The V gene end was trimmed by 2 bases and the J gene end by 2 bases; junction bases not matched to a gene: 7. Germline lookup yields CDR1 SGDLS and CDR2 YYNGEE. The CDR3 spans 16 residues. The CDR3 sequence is CASSVGSGRSTYEQYF. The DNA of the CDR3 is TGTGCCAGCAGCGTGGGTAGCGGGAGGTCGACCTACGAGCAGTACTTC. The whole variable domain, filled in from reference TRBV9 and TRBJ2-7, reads DSGVTQTPKHLITATGQRVTLRCSPRSGDLSVYWYQQSLDQGLQFLIQYYNGEERAKGNILERFSAQQFPDLHSELNLSSLELGDSALYFCASSVGSGRSTYEQYFGPGTRLTVT.